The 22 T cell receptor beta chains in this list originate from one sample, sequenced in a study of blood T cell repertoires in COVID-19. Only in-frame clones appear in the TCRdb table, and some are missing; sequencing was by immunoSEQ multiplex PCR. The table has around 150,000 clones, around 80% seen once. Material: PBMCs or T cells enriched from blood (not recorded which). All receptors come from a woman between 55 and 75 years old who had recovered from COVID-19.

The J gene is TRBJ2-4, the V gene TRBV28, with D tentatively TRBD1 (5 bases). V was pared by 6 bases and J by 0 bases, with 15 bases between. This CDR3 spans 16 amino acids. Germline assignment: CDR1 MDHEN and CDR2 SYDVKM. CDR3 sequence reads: CASRPADSVAKNIQYF. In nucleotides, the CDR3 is TGTGCCAGCAGGCCAGCCGACAGTGTAGCCAAAAACATTCAGTACTTC.

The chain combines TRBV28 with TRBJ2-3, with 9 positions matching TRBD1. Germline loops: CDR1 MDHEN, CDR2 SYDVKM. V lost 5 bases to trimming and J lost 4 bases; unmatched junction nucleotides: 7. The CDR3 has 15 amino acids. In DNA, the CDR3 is TGTGCCAGCAGTGCCCCCGGGACAGGGCCAGATACGCAGTATTTT. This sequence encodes CASSAPGTGPDTQYF.

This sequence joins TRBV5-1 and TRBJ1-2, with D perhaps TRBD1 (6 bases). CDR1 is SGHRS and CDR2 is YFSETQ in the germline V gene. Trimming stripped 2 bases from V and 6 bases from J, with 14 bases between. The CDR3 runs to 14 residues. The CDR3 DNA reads TGCGCCAGCAGCTTAGGACAGAGGGAGCATGGCTACACCTTC. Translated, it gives CASSLGQREHGYTF.

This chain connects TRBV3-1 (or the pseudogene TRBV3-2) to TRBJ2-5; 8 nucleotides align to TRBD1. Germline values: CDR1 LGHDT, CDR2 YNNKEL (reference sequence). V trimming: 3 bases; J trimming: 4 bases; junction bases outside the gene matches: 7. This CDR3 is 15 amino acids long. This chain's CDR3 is CASSQRTGLGETQYF. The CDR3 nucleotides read TGTGCCAGCAGCCAGAGGACAGGGCTTGGAGAGACCCAGTACTTC.

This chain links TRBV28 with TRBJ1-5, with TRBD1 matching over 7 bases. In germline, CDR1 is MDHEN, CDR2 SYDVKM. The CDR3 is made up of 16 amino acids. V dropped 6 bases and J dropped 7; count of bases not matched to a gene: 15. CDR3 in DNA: TGTGCCAGCAGACCCGGACAGGAAGCTTACGGACAGCCCCAGCATTTT. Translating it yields CASRPGQEAYGQPQHF. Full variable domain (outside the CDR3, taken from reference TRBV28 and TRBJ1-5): DVKVTQSSRYLVKRTGEKVFLECVQDMDHENMFWYRQDPGLGLRLIYFSYDVKMKEKGDIPEGYSVSREKKERFSLILESASTNQTSMYLCASRPGQEAYGQPQHFGDGTRLSIL.

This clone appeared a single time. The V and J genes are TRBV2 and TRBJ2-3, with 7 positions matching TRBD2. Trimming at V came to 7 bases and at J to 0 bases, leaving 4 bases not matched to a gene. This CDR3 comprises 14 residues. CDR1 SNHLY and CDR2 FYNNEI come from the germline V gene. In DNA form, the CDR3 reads TGTGCCAGCAAGAGCGGGACTAGCACAGATACGCAGTATTTT. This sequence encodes CASKSGTSTDTQYF. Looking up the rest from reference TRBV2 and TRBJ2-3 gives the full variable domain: EPEVTQTPSHQVTQMGQEVILRCVPISNHLYFYWYRQILGQKVEFLVSFYNNEISEKSEIFDDQFSVERPDGSNFTLKIRSTKLEDSAMYFCASKSGTSTDTQYFGPGTRLTVL.

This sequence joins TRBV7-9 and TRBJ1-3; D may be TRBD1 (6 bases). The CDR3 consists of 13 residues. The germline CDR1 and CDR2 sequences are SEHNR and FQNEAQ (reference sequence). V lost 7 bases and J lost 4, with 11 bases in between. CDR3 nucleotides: TGTGCCAGCATTGAGGGGGAAGGAAACACCATATATTTT. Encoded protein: CASIEGEGNTIYF.

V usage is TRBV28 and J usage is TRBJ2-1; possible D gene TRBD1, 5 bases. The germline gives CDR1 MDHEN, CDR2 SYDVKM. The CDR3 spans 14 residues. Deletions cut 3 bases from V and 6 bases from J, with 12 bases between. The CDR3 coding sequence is TGTGCCAGCAGTTTTGACAGAAAGGCCAATGAGCAGTTCTTC. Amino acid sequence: CASSFDRKANEQFF. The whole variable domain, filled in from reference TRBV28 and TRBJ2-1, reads DVKVTQSSRYLVKRTGEKVFLECVQDMDHENMFWYRQDPGLGLRLIYFSYDVKMKEKGDIPEGYSVSREKKERFSLILESASTNQTSMYLCASSFDRKANEQFFGPGTRLTVL.

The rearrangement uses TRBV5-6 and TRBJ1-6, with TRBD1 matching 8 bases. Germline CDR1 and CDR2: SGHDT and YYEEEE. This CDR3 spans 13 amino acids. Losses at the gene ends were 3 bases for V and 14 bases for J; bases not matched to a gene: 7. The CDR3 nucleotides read TGTGCCAGCAGCTGGGGACAGGTGTTAACCCTCCACTTT. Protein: CASSWGQVLTLHF.

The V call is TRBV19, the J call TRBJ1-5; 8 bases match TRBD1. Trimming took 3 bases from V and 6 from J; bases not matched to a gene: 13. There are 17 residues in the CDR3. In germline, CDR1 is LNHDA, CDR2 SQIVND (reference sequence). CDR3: CASSIGLRQGTTQPQHF. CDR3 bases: TGTGCCAGTAGTATCGGGCTAAGACAGGGGACCACTCAGCCCCAGCATTTT. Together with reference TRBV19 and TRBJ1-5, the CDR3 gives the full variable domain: DGGITQSPKYLFRKEGQNVTLSCEQNLNHDAMYWYRQDPGQGLRLIYYSQIVNDFQKGDIAEGYSVSREKKESFPLTVTSAQKNPTAFYLCASSIGLRQGTTQPQHFGDGTRLSIL.

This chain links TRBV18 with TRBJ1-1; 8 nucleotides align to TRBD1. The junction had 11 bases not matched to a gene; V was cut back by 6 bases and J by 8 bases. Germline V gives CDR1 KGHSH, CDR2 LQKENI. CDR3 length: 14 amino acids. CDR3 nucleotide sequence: TGTGCCAGCTCTCACAGGGGGGGGGACAGAGAAGCTTTCTTT. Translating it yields CASSHRGGDREAFF.

The CDR3 DNA reads as TGTGCCAGCAGCCCCCCGGGACAGGGGTTCCTCTCCTACAATGAGCAGTTCTTC. Its translation: CASSPPGQGFLSYNEQFF. The chain links TRBV7-2 to TRBJ2-1; TRBD1 agrees at 10 bases. Looked up from germline, CDR1 is SGHTA and CDR2 is FQGNSA. With 5 bases clipped from V and 0 bases from J, the junction kept 10 bases outside the gene matches. This CDR3 has 18 amino acids. The full variable domain, rest sourced from reference TRBV7-2 and TRBJ2-1, is GAGVSQSPSNKVTEKGKDVELRCDPISGHTALYWYRQSLGQGLEFLIYFQGNSAPDKSGLPSDRFSAERTGGSVSTLTIQRTQQEDSAVYLCASSPPGQGFLSYNEQFFGPGTRLTVL.

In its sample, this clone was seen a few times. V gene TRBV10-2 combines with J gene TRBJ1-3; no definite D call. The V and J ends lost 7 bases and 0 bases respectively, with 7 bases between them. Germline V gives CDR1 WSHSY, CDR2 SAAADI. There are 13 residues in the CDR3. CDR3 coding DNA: TGCGCCAGCAAACCGAGCTCTGGAAACACCATATATTTT. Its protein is CASKPSSGNTIYF.

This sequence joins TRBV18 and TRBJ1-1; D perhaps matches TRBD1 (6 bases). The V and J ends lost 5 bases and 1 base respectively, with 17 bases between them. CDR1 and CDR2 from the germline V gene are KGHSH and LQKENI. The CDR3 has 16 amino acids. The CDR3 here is CASSAGGPGTNTEAFF. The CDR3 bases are TGTGCCAGCTCAGCGGGGGGCCCAGGGACGAACACTGAAGCTTTCTTT.

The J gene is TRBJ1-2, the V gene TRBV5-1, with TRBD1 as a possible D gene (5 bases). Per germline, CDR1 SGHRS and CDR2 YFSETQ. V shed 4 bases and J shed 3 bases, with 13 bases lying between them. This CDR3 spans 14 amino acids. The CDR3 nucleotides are TGCGCCAGCAGCCCCGCAGGGAACGACTATGGCTACACCTTC. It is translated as CASSPAGNDYGYTF.

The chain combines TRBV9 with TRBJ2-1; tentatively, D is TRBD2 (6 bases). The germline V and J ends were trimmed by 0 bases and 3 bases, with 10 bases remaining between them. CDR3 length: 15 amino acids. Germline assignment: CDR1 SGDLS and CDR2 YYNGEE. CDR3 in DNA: TGTGCCAGCAGCGTAGCGGTGCGGGGCTACAATGAGCAGTTCTTC. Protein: CASSVAVRGYNEQFF.

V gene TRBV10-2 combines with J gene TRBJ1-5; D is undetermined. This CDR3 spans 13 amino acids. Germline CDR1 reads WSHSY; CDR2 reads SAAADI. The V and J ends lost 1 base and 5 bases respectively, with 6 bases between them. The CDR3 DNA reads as TGCGCCAGCAGTGAGTTAAGAGATCAGCCCCAGCATTTT. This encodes CASSELRDQPQHF.

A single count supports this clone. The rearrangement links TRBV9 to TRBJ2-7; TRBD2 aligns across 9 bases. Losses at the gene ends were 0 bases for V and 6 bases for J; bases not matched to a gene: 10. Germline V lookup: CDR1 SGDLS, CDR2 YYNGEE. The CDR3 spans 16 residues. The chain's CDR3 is CASSVGGRAGFTEQYF. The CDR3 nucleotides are TGTGCCAGCAGCGTAGGCGGGAGGGCCGGTTTCACCGAGCAGTACTTC. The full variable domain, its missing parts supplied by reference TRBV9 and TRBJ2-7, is DSGVTQTPKHLITATGQRVTLRCSPRSGDLSVYWYQQSLDQGLQFLIQYYNGEERAKGNILERFSAQQFPDLHSELNLSSLELGDSALYFCASSVGGRAGFTEQYFGPGTRLTVT.

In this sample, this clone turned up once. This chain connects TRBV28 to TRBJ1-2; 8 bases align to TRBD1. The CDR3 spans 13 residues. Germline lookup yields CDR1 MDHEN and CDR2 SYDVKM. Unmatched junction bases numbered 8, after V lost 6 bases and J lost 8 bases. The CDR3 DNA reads TGTGCCAGCAGCGATGACAGGGGACGGGGCTACACCTTC. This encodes CASSDDRGRGYTF.

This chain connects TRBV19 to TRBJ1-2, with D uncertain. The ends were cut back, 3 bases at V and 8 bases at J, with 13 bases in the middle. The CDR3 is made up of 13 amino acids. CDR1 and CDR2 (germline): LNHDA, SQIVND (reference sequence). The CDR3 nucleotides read TGTGCCAGTAGTATTCGTCCCGTGGCAGGCTACACCTTC. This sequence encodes CASSIRPVAGYTF.

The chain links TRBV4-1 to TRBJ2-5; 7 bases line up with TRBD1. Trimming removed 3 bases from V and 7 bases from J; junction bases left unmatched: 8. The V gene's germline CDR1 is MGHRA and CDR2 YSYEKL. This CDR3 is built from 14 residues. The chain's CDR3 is CASSHRDREGTQYF. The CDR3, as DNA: TGCGCCAGCAGCCACCGGGACAGAGAAGGGACCCAGTACTTC.

Here the CDR3 reads CASLDNREADTQYF. CDR3 nucleotides: TGTGCCAGCCTTGACAACAGGGAAGCAGATACGCAGTATTTT. The gene calls are TRBV28 and TRBJ2-3; perhaps TRBD1 as D (6 bases). This CDR3 comprises 14 residues. The germline gives CDR1 MDHEN, CDR2 SYDVKM. Trimming left V 8 bases short and J 4 bases short, with 16 bases between.